This is a list of T cell receptor beta chains from one sample in a study of beta chain features in type 1 diabetes. Profiled with immunoSEQ multiplex PCR; TCRdb holds only in-frame clones, not every one. The data show hundreds of thousands of clones, with approximately 31% seen just once and about 0.06% held by the top ten. The specimen was naive CD4+ T cells from blood. The receptors shown here come from a man in his late teens or twenties in good health. The CDR3 runs from the conserved cysteine through the conserved F or W. D genes are given only for firm matches. Rows may omit the clone size; those that give it use once, few, many or a size class.

TRBJ2-6 TRBV19 NA few CASSMSVLANVLTF TGTGCCAGTAGTATGAGCGTTTTGGCCAACGTCCTGACTTTC
TRBJ1-1 TRBV2 NA once CASSLASMNTEAFF TGTGCCAGCAGCCTGGCCTCGATGAACACTGAAGCTTTCTTT
TRBJ2-1 TRBV9 TRBD2 few CASSVADPSGSGGQFF TGTGCCAGCAGCGTAGCTGATCCTAGCGGGAGCGGTGGGCAGTTCTTC
TRBJ2-1 TRBV7-2 TRBD2 NA CASSLASGRGNEQFF TGTGCCAGCAGCTTGGCTAGCGGGAGGGGCAATGAGCAGTTCTTC
TRBJ2-7 TRBV7-8 NA NA CASSLAGVDYEQYF TGTGCCAGCAGCTTGGCAGGGGTCGACTACGAGCAGTACTTC
TRBJ2-1 TRBV28 TRBD2 few CASKEGGNNEQFF TGTGCCAGCAAGGAGGGAGGGAACAATGAGCAGTTCTTC
TRBJ2-1 TRBV18 NA NA CASSPGPSGEQFF TGTGCCAGCTCACCCGGCCCCTCGGGTGAGCAGTTCTTC
TRBJ2-7 TRBV7-9 NA few CASSPGGLPNEQYF TGTGCCAGCAGCCCCGGGGGCCTTCCAAACGAGCAGTACTTC
TRBJ2-6 TRBV9 NA few CASSVSGSGANVLTF TGTGCCAGCAGCGTCTCTGGCTCTGGGGCCAACGTCCTGACTTTC
TRBJ2-7 TRBV18 NA NA CASSPLDAYEQYF TGTGCCAGCTCACCATTGGATGCTTACGAGCAGTACTTC
TRBJ2-7 TRBV18 TRBD1 NA CASSPDRGSFEQYF TGTGCCAGCTCCCCGGACAGGGGTAGTTTCGAGCAGTACTTC